The entry below describes one T cell receptor beta chain. Its specificity is not known. This entry belongs to a study of T cell responses to AZD1222 COVID-19 vaccine. Study outcomes and limitations: In the spike-specific TCR repertoire, nearly half reportedly target unmutated variant regions.

V lost 0 bases, J lost 9 bases, and 6 bases lay in between. Germline values: CDR1 LNHDA, CDR2 SQIVND (reference sequence). CDR3 length: 12 amino acids. The table came from immunoSEQ multiplex PCR; TCRdb's copy has only in-frame clones and leaves some out. The sample includes about 140,000 clones, 85% to 95% of them seen just once. The receptor was derived from an adult who had recovered from COVID-19. V usage is TRBV19 and J usage is TRBJ2-1; no reliable D call. This material consisted of peripheral blood, taken after recovery from COVID-19. CDR3 sequence: CASSIDSREQFF. CDR3 nucleotides: TGTGCCAGTAGTATAGATTCCCGTGAGCAGTTCTTC.